This passage covers 17 T cell receptor beta chains from one sample sequenced in a study of blood T cell repertoires in COVID-19. Clones were read by immunoSEQ multiplex PCR, and TCRdb kept only the in-frame ones, dropping some. The sample includes approximately 29,000 clones, about nine tenths of them seen just once. The sequencing sample was made of peripheral blood. The receptor source for this set is a human donor with active COVID-19. The donor label of this sample is uncertain.

This rearrangement joins TRBV12-3 or TRBV12-4 to TRBJ1-1, with D maybe TRBD1 (5 bases). V was pared by 6 bases and J by 1 base, with 9 bases between. CDR3 size: 13 residues. The CDR3 is CASRTTGNTEAFF. CDR3 DNA: TGTGCCAGCAGAACCACAGGGAACACTGAAGCTTTCTTT.

J is TRBJ2-1 and V is TRBV9, with 11 bases matching TRBD2. Germline loops: CDR1 SGDLS, CDR2 YYNGEE. The CDR3 loop spans 15 amino acids. V dropped 4 bases and J dropped 9; count of bases not matched to a gene: 9. CDR3 DNA sequence: TGTGCCAGCAGCTTTAGCGGGGGGGCCTCCAGTGAGCAGTTCTTC. Its protein product is CASSFSGGASSEQFF.

This clone was recorded only once. The chain couples TRBV6-6 to TRBJ1-2, with a possible D match to TRBD1 (5 bases). The CDR3 is 13 residues long. Between the trimmed V and J ends, which lost 2 bases and 6 bases, there was a span of 10 bases. Germline V gene sequence: CDR1 MNHNY, CDR2 SVGAGI (reference sequence). CDR3 amino acids: CASSYGAGDGYTF. CDR3 DNA: TGTGCCAGCAGTTACGGCGCGGGGGATGGCTACACCTTC.

V gene TRBV2 combines with J gene TRBJ1-2, with TRBD1 identical over 7 bases. This CDR3 has 15 residues. Per the germline V gene, CDR1 is SNHLY and CDR2 is FYNNEI. Unmatched junction bases numbered 7, after V lost 6 bases and J lost 0 bases. The CDR3 reads CASRAGTATNYGYTF. CDR3 nucleotides: TGTGCCAGCAGGGCCGGGACAGCTACTAACTATGGCTACACCTTC.

This sequence joins TRBV18 and TRBJ2-7, with 11 bases matching TRBD2. The V and J ends lost 8 bases and 3 bases, in that order; junction bases with no gene match: 6. Germline V gene lookup returns CDR1 KGHSH and CDR2 LQKENI. The CDR3 sequence is 14 residues long. This CDR3 is CASPRLAGNYEQYF. The CDR3 DNA sequence: TGTGCCAGCCCTAGACTAGCGGGGAACTACGAGCAGTACTTC.

This chain links TRBV6-5 with TRBJ1-1; 7 nucleotides match TRBD1. V was clipped by 4 bases and J by 7 bases; unmatched bases: 6. The CDR3 extends over 13 amino acids. Germline V lookup: CDR1 MNHEY, CDR2 SVGAGI. The CDR3 reads CASSSGTAFEAFF. In DNA, the CDR3 is TGTGCCAGCAGTTCCGGGACAGCCTTTGAAGCTTTCTTT.

V is TRBV7-6 and J is TRBJ2-2, with 9 bases identical to TRBD1. The germline V gene encodes CDR1 SGHVS and CDR2 FNYEAQ. Germline trimming cut 4 bases from V and 7 bases from J; bases unmatched to any gene: 7. The CDR3 runs to 15 residues. The CDR3: CASSSDTGGGGELFF. The CDR3 coding sequence is TGTGCCAGCAGCTCTGATACAGGGGGCGGCGGGGAGCTGTTTTTT.

This clone appeared once. This chain uses TRBV18 with TRBJ2-2, with a tentative D call TRBD2 (6 bases). Germline V gene sequence: CDR1 KGHSH, CDR2 LQKENI. With 3 bases removed from V and 1 base from J, the gap between germline ends came to 15 bases. The CDR3 has 17 amino acids. In nucleotides, the CDR3 is TGTGCCAGCTCACCCCCCAGTTTGCGGGGGAACACCGGGGAGCTGTTTTTT. As protein: CASSPPSLRGNTGELFF.

The chain has TRBV9 and TRBJ2-3, with 7 nucleotides matching TRBD2. V lost 6 bases, J lost 1 base, and 2 bases stayed unmatched. Per germline, CDR1 SGDLS and CDR2 YYNGEE. This CDR3 comprises 13 residues. CDR3 amino acids: CASTSGGTDTQYF. CDR3 bases: TGTGCCAGCACGAGCGGGGGCACAGATACGCAGTATTTT.

V gene TRBV9 combines with J gene TRBJ2-1, with a weak D call TRBD2 (6 bases). Germline V gives CDR1 SGDLS, CDR2 YYNGEE. This CDR3 is built from 16 residues. Trimming removed 4 bases from V and 7 bases from J, with 21 bases in between. The CDR3 spells CASSTLPPPAGNEQFF. CDR3 sequence (DNA): TGTGCCAGCAGCACCCTTCCTCCACCGGCGGGGAATGAGCAGTTCTTC.

This chain links TRBV28 with TRBJ1-5; 9 bases are a match to TRBD1. CDR3 size: 16 residues. Germline loops: CDR1 MDHEN, CDR2 SYDVKM. J gave up 6 bases and V 4 bases, and 10 bases lay outside the gene matches. The CDR3: CASSYRTGVFIQPQHF. The CDR3 DNA reads TGTGCCAGCAGTTACCGGACAGGGGTTTTTATTCAGCCCCAGCATTTT.

This chain links TRBV6-5 with TRBJ1-1; D possibly corresponds to TRBD1 (6 bases). The V end lost 8 bases, the J end lost 7 bases, and 11 bases lay between the germline ends. This CDR3 comprises 11 residues. Per the germline V gene, CDR1 is MNHEY and CDR2 is SVGAGI. The CDR3: CASQGFDEAFF. The CDR3 nucleotides are TGTGCCAGCCAGGGGTTTGATGAAGCTTTCTTT.

The rearrangement uses TRBV11-3 and TRBJ2-7, with D possibly being TRBD2 (5 bases). Trimming removed 0 bases from V and 0 bases from J, with 15 bases in between. The CDR3 is made up of 17 amino acids. In germline, CDR1 is SGHNT, CDR2 YENEEA. Here the CDR3 DNA reads TGTGCCAGCAGCTTAGAGGACTCTGCTCGGAGCTCCTACGAGCAGTACTTC. It codes for CASSLEDSARSSYEQYF. Full variable domain (remainder filled in from reference TRBV11-3 and TRBJ2-7): EAGVVQSPRYKIIEKKQPVAFWCNPISGHNTLYWYLQNLGQGPELLIRYENEEAVDDSQLPKDRFSAERLKGVDSTLKIQPAELGDSAVYLCASSLEDSARSSYEQYFGPGTRLTVT.

The gene calls are TRBV9 and TRBJ2-2, with TRBD2 matching 10 bases. V lost 3 bases, J lost 0 bases, and 8 bases stayed unmatched. Germline V lookup: CDR1 SGDLS, CDR2 YYNGEE. The length of the CDR3 is 18 residues. This CDR3 is CASSAHTSGVTNTGELFF. The CDR3 DNA is TGTGCCAGCAGCGCCCATACTAGCGGGGTTACGAACACCGGGGAGCTGTTTTTT.

This chain uses TRBV5-1 with TRBJ1-1; no clear D. The germline V and J ends were trimmed by 0 bases and 7 bases, with 13 bases remaining between them. This CDR3 region has 14 residues. Germline V gene sequence: CDR1 SGHRS, CDR2 YFSETQ. CDR3 amino acids: CASSLGATDFEAFF. CDR3 DNA: TGCGCCAGCAGCTTGGGGGCGACGGACTTTGAAGCTTTCTTT.

The gene calls are TRBV18 and TRBJ2-2, with 10 nucleotides matching TRBD2. CDR3 size: 18 residues. Germline V gene sequence: CDR1 KGHSH, CDR2 LQKENI. J lost 0 bases, V lost 0 bases, and 4 bases had no gene match. This CDR3 is CASSPPSGGAANTGELFF. As DNA, the CDR3 is TGTGCCAGCTCACCACCGAGCGGGGGGGCCGCGAACACCGGGGAGCTGTTTTTT.

This sequence joins TRBV6-1 and TRBJ1-4; TRBD1 aligns across 8 bases. Germline V gives CDR1 MNHNS, CDR2 SASEGT. J lost 9 bases, V lost 5 bases, and 5 bases had no gene match. This CDR3 contains 13 residues. The CDR3 DNA is TGTGCCAGCAGTTCGGACAGGGCGCAAAAACTGTTTTTT. This translates into CASSSDRAQKLFF.